Detailed here is one T cell receptor (beta chain). From blood CD8+ and CD4+ T cells, the TCR beta chain was sequenced. Negative isolation was used for CD8+ and CD4+ T cells and FACS enrichment for TEMRA cells. The sample originates from a study of CD8 T cells in Susac syndrome. Random hexamers served to reverse transcribe roughly 0.5 to 1 ug RNA. TCRdb passed the immunoSEQ multiplex PCR reads through MiXCR, listing each CDR3 protein once. The data contain roughly 150,000 distinct CDR3 sequences, about 90% of them singletons. The clonotype was recovered from a human donor in good health. Sequencing input: CD4+ T cells from PBMCs.

CDR3 DNA: TGTGCCAGCAGCCAAGATGGGAAGTTCCCCAGCCGTAGCAATGAGCAGTTCTTC. This gives the protein CASSQDGKFPSRSNEQFF. The rearrangement uses TRBV3-1 and TRBJ2-1, with D unresolved. CDR1 and CDR2 (germline): LGHDT, YNNKEL (reference sequence). The V gene lost 0 bases and the J gene lost 6 bases, with 21 bases spanning the gap. The CDR3 extends over 18 amino acids.